This entry lists 18 T cell receptor beta chains sequenced from one sample in a study of T-cell reconstitution after alpha-beta-depleted transplantation in children (dated by TCRdb to the mid-2010s). What the treatment or condition label conveys for this sample: allogeneic hematopoietic cell transplantation with graft depleted of TCRalphabeta T cells and CD19 B cells. Library prep was done by PCR. Instrument on record: Illumina HiSeq 2500. To normalize quantification of the TCRbeta repertoire, the TCR libraries were built with molecular barcoding that relied on unique molecular identifiers. TCRdb trimmed public reads at Q25 via fastp, called clones via MiXCR and kept in-frame beta chains. Each entry merges the rows of one CDR3 protein and shows their most common DNA and genes. This sample holds fewer than 700,000 distinct CDR3 sequences; more than 20% were observed only once. The top ten hold approximately 14% of the sample.

The sample here was PBMCs, mostly from graft donor cells, taken 360 days after TCRalphabeta/CD19-depleted stem cell transplant. Source of these receptors: a boy under two years old who had a stem cell transplant for acute myeloid leukemia, so the T cells may come from the graft donor.

The CDR3 DNA reads TGCGCCAGCACACACGATTGGACAGCCTACAATGAGCAGTTCTTC. The encoded protein is CASTHDWTAYNEQFF. V gene TRBV5-1 combines with J gene TRBJ2-1, with D possibly TRBD1 on 6 matching bases. The germline V and J ends were trimmed by 6 bases and 2 bases, with 15 bases remaining between them. Germline CDR1 reads SGHRS; CDR2 reads YFSETQ. CDR3 length: 15 residues.

In this sample, this clonotype turned up once. The V call is TRBV11-2, the J call TRBJ1-1; D is unclear. Per the germline V gene, CDR1 is SGHAT and CDR2 is FQNNGV. This CDR3 has 15 residues. Deletions cut 4 bases from V and 4 bases from J, with 16 bases between. The CDR3 loop reads CASSSLAKRATEAFF. CDR3 in DNA: TGTGCCAGCAGCTCCCTAGCTAAGAGGGCCACTGAAGCTTTCTTT.

The sample holds a few counts of this clonotype. This sequence joins TRBV12-3 or TRBV12-4 and TRBJ1-5, with D unresolved. The CDR3 sequence is 14 residues long. V lost 4 bases and J lost 2, with 9 bases in between. The CDR3 loop reads CASSSVGGNQPQHF. CDR3 in DNA: TGTGCCAGCAGTTCGGTGGGTGGCAATCAGCCCCAGCATTTT.

Concerning this clonotype: A much larger clonotype is one base distant, so this may be a read error. The chain recombines TRBV6-5 with TRBJ2-7; TRBD1 matches at 7 bases. Germline CDR1 reads MNHEY; CDR2 reads SVGAGI. This CDR3 is built from 14 residues. The CDR3 loop is CASSSSDRVYKQYF. The CDR3, as DNA: TGTGCCAGCAGTTCTTCCGACAGGGTCTACAAGCAGTACTTC.

This clonotype appeared once. J is TRBJ2-7 and V is TRBV18; D not certain. V lost 2 bases to trimming and J lost 4 bases, with 12 bases between them. Germline V gene data show CDR1 as KGHSH and CDR2 as LQKENI. This CDR3 spans 14 amino acids. CDR3 in amino acids: CASSPTPSVYEQYV. CDR3 in DNA: TGTGCCAGCTCACCAACCCCTAGTGTGTACGAGCAGTACGTC.

The chain recombines TRBV29-1 with TRBJ1-1, with D maybe TRBD1 (6 bases). The germline V gene encodes CDR1 SQVTM and CDR2 ANQGSEA. This CDR3 has 13 residues. Trimming took off 7 bases at V and 1 base at J, with 13 bases between the two ends. The CDR3, as DNA: TGCAGCGGCCGGACACAGGGGAACACTGAAGCTTTCTTT. Translated, it gives CSGRTQGNTEAFF.

A few counts support this clonotype. The chain joins TRBV12-3 or TRBV12-4 to TRBJ2-5; D gene uncertain. Deletions cut 2 bases from V and 5 bases from J, with 9 bases between. The CDR3 is made up of 13 amino acids. DNA for the CDR3: TGTGCCAGCAGTTTACGCTGGTACGAGACCCAGTACTTC. This sequence encodes CASSLRWYETQYF.

This clonotype has just one count. The J gene is TRBJ2-1, the V gene TRBV6-2 or TRBV6-3, with TRBD1 matching 7 bases. The CDR3 contains 12 residues. Germline trimming cut 11 bases from V and 5 bases from J; bases unmatched to any gene: 6. Germline assignment: CDR1 MNHEY and CDR2 SVGEGT. DNA for the CDR3: TGTGCCTCGGGACAGACTAACAATGAGCAGTTCTTC. Its translation: CASGQTNNEQFF.

This clonotype was counted a few times. The chain carries TRBV12-3 or TRBV12-4 and TRBJ1-1; D possibly corresponds to TRBD1 (5 bases). The CDR3 runs to 13 residues. V was trimmed by 1 base and J by 8 bases, leaving 11 bases between them. The CDR3 DNA follows: TGTGCCAGCAGTTTAGGCAGGGAGATCGAAGCTTTCTTT. Its protein is CASSLGREIEAFF.

The chain links TRBV10-3 to TRBJ2-2, with D maybe TRBD2 (5 bases). Deletions cut 11 bases from V and 4 bases from J, with 11 bases between. The germline V gene encodes CDR1 ENHRY and CDR2 SYGVKD. The CDR3 runs to 12 residues. The CDR3 spells CAVGEITGELFF. In nucleotides, the CDR3 is TGTGCCGTTGGGGAGATCACCGGGGAGCTGTTTTTT.

The J gene is TRBJ1-2, the V gene TRBV29-1; unclear D gene. The CDR3 is 13 amino acids. The ends were cut back, 2 bases at V and 6 bases at J, with 13 bases in the middle. Per germline, CDR1 SQVTM and CDR2 ANQGSEA. The CDR3: CSVEPASSDGYTF. DNA for the CDR3: TGCAGCGTTGAACCCGCTAGTAGCGATGGCTACACCTTC.

The J gene is TRBJ2-3, the V gene TRBV6-5; tentative D call: TRBD2 (6 bases). The CDR3 runs 15 residues. Germline-derived CDR1 and CDR2 are MNHEY and SVGAGI. V was cut by 2 bases and J by 1 base, with 10 bases left in between. CDR3 amino acids: CASSYGGTGTDTQYF. As DNA, the CDR3 is TGTGCCAGCAGTTACGGCGGGACGGGCACAGATACGCAGTATTTT.

There are a few counts of this clonotype. The J gene is TRBJ1-5, the V gene TRBV20-1; the D gene is possibly TRBD1 (5 bases). The CDR3 runs 14 residues. Germline CDR1 DFQATT, CDR2 SNEGSKA (reference sequence). The germline V and J ends were trimmed by 5 bases and 2 bases, with 13 bases remaining between them. The CDR3 DNA reads as TGCAGTGCTGTACGAGGGGCTGGCAATCAGCCCCAGCATTTT. Amino acid sequence: CSAVRGAGNQPQHF.

The rearrangement joins TRBV28 to TRBJ1-1; D is ambiguous. Germline assignment: CDR1 MDHEN and CDR2 SYDVKM. Trimming shortened V by 10 bases and J by 1 base, and 16 bases separated the two germline ends. This CDR3 region has 14 residues. Written as DNA, the CDR3 is TGTGCCACCGACATAACGGGAGCGAACACTGAAGCTTTCTTT. The encoded protein is CATDITGANTEAFF.

This clonotype was seen at least ten times. The chain joins TRBV28 to TRBJ1-6; tentative D call: TRBD1 (5 bases). CDR1 and CDR2 (germline): MDHEN, SYDVKM. Trimming removed 5 bases at V and 0 bases at J, with 14 bases between. The CDR3 runs to 17 residues. The chain's CDR3 is CASSNEAGSSYNSPLHF. In nucleotides, the CDR3 is TGTGCCAGCAGTAATGAGGCAGGGAGCTCCTATAATTCACCCCTCCACTTT.

This clonotype was seen once. The CDR3 loop reads CASTPTGQPYEQYF. The CDR3 DNA is TGTGCCAGCACACCTACAGGGCAGCCCTACGAGCAGTACTTC. This chain joins TRBV12-3 or TRBV12-4 and TRBJ2-7, with D tentatively TRBD1 (6 bases). The V and J ends lost 7 bases and 2 bases respectively, with 15 bases between them. The CDR3 extends over 14 amino acids.

This clonotype appeared a few times. The rearrangement links TRBV12-3 or TRBV12-4 to TRBJ2-4; 14 nucleotides match TRBD2. The trim removed 6 bases at V and 14 bases at J, leaving 9 bases unmatched. The CDR3 totals 14 residues. The CDR3 nucleotides read TGTGCCAGCAGCCCTCGGACTAGCGGGGGGTTCAAGTACTTC. Translation: CASSPRTSGGFKYF.

The chain recombines TRBV27 with TRBJ2-5, with 8 bases aligning to TRBD1. The junction had 15 bases not matched to a gene; V was cut back by 6 bases and J by 6 bases. The CDR3 is made up of 16 amino acids. The germline V gene has CDR1 MNHEY and CDR2 SMNVEV (reference sequence). The CDR3, as DNA: TGTGCCAGCAGGTCGGCGTCAGGGGGCAGGTCGAAGACCCAGTACTTC. Protein product: CASRSASGGRSKTQYF.